A single sample gave rise to the 26 T cell receptor beta chains below, sequenced in a study of blood T cell repertoires in COVID-19. Repertoires were generated with immunoSEQ multiplex PCR, while TCRdb's copy carries only in-frame clones and drops some. This repertoire shows about 69,000 clones, roughly 80% found once; its top ten account for roughly a tenth. The sequenced sample consisted of peripheral blood. These TCRs come from an elderly woman with acute or convalescent COVID-19.

The V and J genes are TRBV5-4 and TRBJ2-5, with 7 bases lining up with TRBD1. CDR1 is SGHNT, CDR2 YYREEE, per germline (reference sequence). This CDR3 is 14 amino acids long. The trim removed 5 bases at V and 2 bases at J, leaving 6 bases unmatched. CDR3 amino acids: CASRLGTAQETQYF. The CDR3 DNA follows: TGTGCCAGCAGACTCGGGACAGCTCAAGAGACCCAGTACTTC.

The V call is TRBV11-1, the J call TRBJ2-1, with 10 bases that match TRBD2. The J segment lost 6 bases and the V segment lost 1 base, leaving 3 bases of the junction unmatched. Germline CDR1 is SGHAT and CDR2 is FQDESV (reference sequence). The CDR3 consists of 15 residues. The CDR3 protein is CASSLGSSGGNEQFF. DNA for the CDR3: TGTGCCAGCAGCTTAGGGTCTAGCGGGGGCAATGAGCAGTTCTTC.

This chain joins TRBV18 and TRBJ2-3; maybe TRBD2 (5 bases). Trimming pared 2 bases from V and 4 bases from J, leaving 7 bases between. From germline, CDR1 is KGHSH and CDR2 LQKENI. The CDR3 has 13 amino acids. The CDR3 DNA reads TGTGCCAGCTCACCAAAGGAGGCAGATACGCAGTATTTT. Translation gives CASSPKEADTQYF.

The V and J genes are TRBV12-3 or TRBV12-4 and TRBJ1-1, with a possible D match to TRBD1 (6 bases). This CDR3 contains 13 residues. The V gene lost 4 bases and the J gene lost 8 bases, with 14 bases spanning the gap. The CDR3: CASSSKGGAEAFF. The CDR3 DNA reads as TGTGCCAGCAGTTCAAAGGGGGGGGCGGAAGCTTTCTTT.

This rearrangement joins TRBV11-1 to TRBJ2-7, with 7 bases lining up with TRBD1. V trimming: 6 bases; J trimming: 1 base; junction bases outside the gene matches: 9. This CDR3 spans 15 amino acids. Germline loops: CDR1 SGHAT, CDR2 FQDESV (reference sequence). The CDR3 loop reads CASRSTGTASYEQYF. The CDR3 region has the DNA TGTGCCAGCAGGTCGACCGGGACAGCGTCCTACGAGCAGTACTTC.

Only a few counts were recorded for this clone. The chain recombines TRBV14 with TRBJ1-6; 9 positions match TRBD1. V shed 3 bases, J shed 10 bases, and the junction held 7 bases outside the gene matches. Germline V CDR1 and CDR2: SGHDN, FVKESK. The CDR3 totals 15 residues. CDR3 DNA: TGTGCCAGCAGCCATACCGGGACAGGGATCTCACCCCTCCACTTT. It specifies CASSHTGTGISPLHF.

This chain links TRBV23-1 with TRBJ1-2; 11 positions agree with TRBD1. TRBV23-1 is labeled an ORF, and its function is uncertain. This CDR3 spans 18 amino acids. V lost 6 bases and J lost 8; bases outside the gene matches: 20. CDR3: CASRKPGQGARFSSGYTF. DNA for the CDR3: TGCGCCAGCAGAAAACCCGGACAGGGGGCTCGATTTTCCAGCGGCTACACCTTC.

The chain combines TRBV11-2 with TRBJ1-4; D unresolved. Germline V gene data show CDR1 as SGHAT and CDR2 as FQNNGV. The V end was cut by 5 bases, the J end by 8 bases, with 18 bases between. The CDR3 has 15 amino acids. The DNA for the CDR3 is TGTGCCAGCAGCCCCCGCCGGAAGGGAGGAGAAAAACTGTTTTTT. This gives the protein CASSPRRKGGEKLFF.

This chain uses TRBV6-5 with TRBJ1-2; the D is unclear. The V gene's germline CDR1 is MNHEY and CDR2 SVGAGI. This CDR3 contains 13 residues. V lost 10 bases and J 1 base, leaving 13 bases between the germline ends. CDR3 amino acids: CATGFLFNYGYTF. The CDR3 DNA sequence: TGTGCCACGGGGTTCCTATTTAACTATGGCTACACCTTC.

The chain combines TRBV14 with TRBJ2-2, with D possibly matching TRBD2 (6 bases). Trimming removed 4 bases from V and 2 bases from J, with 17 bases in between. The CDR3 has 17 residues. Germline V CDR1 and CDR2: SGHDN, FVKESK. The DNA of the CDR3 is TGTGCCAGCAGCCCCCTTACGTGGGGGGTCAACACCGGGGAGCTGTTTTTT. It encodes CASSPLTWGVNTGELFF.

The count of this clone is one. The chain carries TRBV6-1 and TRBJ2-3; 7 bases agree with TRBD2. Germline CDR1 MNHNS, CDR2 SASEGT. V trimming: 7 bases; J trimming: 1 base; junction bases outside the gene matches: 8. CDR3 length equals 15 residues. Here the CDR3 DNA reads TGTGCCAGCAACTACTTGGGGGGGGGCACAGATACGCAGTATTTT. Its translation is CASNYLGGGTDTQYF.

As to this clone: At one of its ends the junction is not consistent with the germline gene, which may arise from a read error. The identical CDR3 is also encoded by other nucleotide sequences in the sample. J is TRBJ2-7 and V is TRBV2; weak D call: TRBD2 (6 bases). Germline V gene lookup returns CDR1 SNHLY and CDR2 FYNNEI. The CDR3 is 12 residues long. The DNA of the CDR3 is TGTGCCAGGGAGGAGGCGGGGTACGAGCAGTACTTT. It translates to CAREEAGYEQYF.

The J gene is TRBJ2-3, the V gene TRBV11-2; 8 nucleotides match TRBD2. V trimming: 2 bases; J trimming: 3 bases; junction bases outside the gene matches: 7. This CDR3 spans 16 amino acids. Germline CDR1 SGHAT, CDR2 FQNNGV. CDR3 amino acids: CASSLRRGLVTDTQYF. CDR3 in DNA: TGTGCCAGCAGCTTACGGCGGGGACTAGTAACAGATACGCAGTATTTT.

The chain uses TRBV5-8 and TRBJ2-1; D may be TRBD1 (5 bases). Germline V CDR1 and CDR2: SGHTS, YDEGEE. Trimming shortened V by 7 bases and J by 3 bases, and 14 bases separated the two germline ends. CDR3 length: 14 amino acids. In DNA, the CDR3 is TGTGCCAGCGAAGGCAGGGATCTCTACAATGAGCAGTTCTTC. It yields the protein CASEGRDLYNEQFF.

The chain has TRBV28 and TRBJ2-7; TRBD1 matches at 8 bases. Germline values: CDR1 MDHEN, CDR2 SYDVKM. J lost 5 bases, V lost 5 bases, and 11 bases had no gene match. The CDR3 is 15 residues long. In DNA form, the CDR3 reads TGTGCCAGCAGTCCCCACAGGGGGGATACTAACGAGCAGTACTTC. Translating gives CASSPHRGDTNEQYF.

The chain uses TRBV5-1 and TRBJ2-7; the D gene is possibly TRBD2 (6 bases). V lost 4 bases, J lost 3 bases, and 14 bases lay in between. This CDR3 spans 14 amino acids. CDR1 and CDR2 (germline): SGHRS, YFSETQ. The CDR3 loop is CASSPQLGGYEQYF. The CDR3 DNA reads as TGCGCCAGCAGCCCGCAGTTGGGGGGCTACGAGCAGTACTTC.

The chain employs TRBV10-1 and TRBJ1-4; no firm D call. The V gene's germline CDR1 is WNHNN and CDR2 SYGVQD (reference sequence). CDR3 size: 15 residues. The V end was cut by 3 bases, the J end by 7 bases, with 15 bases between. The CDR3 nucleotides read TGCGCCAGCAGTGAACCGAGGTTTTGTGGTGAAAAACTGTTTTTT. It yields the protein CASSEPRFCGEKLFF.

This chain connects TRBV5-1 to TRBJ2-3; TRBD2 agrees at 8 bases. The CDR3 contains 15 residues. Germline V gives CDR1 SGHRS, CDR2 YFSETQ. V shed 7 bases and J 0 bases; nucleotides not matched to a gene: 7. The CDR3 sequence: CASSRGGYSTDTQYF. CDR3 coding DNA: TGCGCCAGCTCTCGGGGGGGATATAGCACAGATACGCAGTATTTT.

This clone occurred once. Germline is not matched at one junction end, which may reflect a read error. DNA of the CDR3: TGTGCCTGGAACAGACAGGGGTGGCCTGGGCCCAACGTCCTGACTTTC. Amino acid sequence: CAWNRQGWPGPNVLTF. The chain combines TRBV30 with TRBJ2-6, with TRBD1 matching 8 bases. This CDR3 spans 16 amino acids. Per germline, CDR1 GTSNPN and CDR2 SVGIG (reference sequence).

The chain couples TRBV10-1 to TRBJ2-7; 10 nucleotides align to TRBD1. Germline V lookup: CDR1 WNHNN, CDR2 SYGVQD (reference sequence). V shed 3 bases, J shed 3 bases, and the junction held 5 bases outside the gene matches. CDR3 length: 15 residues. CDR3 in amino acids: CASSDSGTGVYEQYF. The CDR3 nucleotides read TGCGCCAGCAGTGACTCTGGGACAGGGGTCTACGAGCAGTACTTC.

This chain uses TRBV6-4 with TRBJ2-3; no firm D call. This CDR3 region has 14 residues. Germline lookup yields CDR1 MRHNA and CDR2 SNTAGT. Trimming took off 3 bases at V and 0 bases at J, with 7 bases between the two ends. CDR3 coding DNA: TGTGCCAGCAGTGAGACACCTAGCACAGATACGCAGTATTTT. It specifies CASSETPSTDTQYF.

The chain employs TRBV19 and TRBJ1-1; TRBD1 matches 7 bases. CDR3 length equals 14 residues. V lost 7 bases to trimming and J lost 5 bases; unmatched junction nucleotides: 10. Germline V gene data show CDR1 as LNHDA and CDR2 as SQIVND (reference sequence). The CDR3 DNA sequence: TGTGCCAGTACCCCAAAAACACAGGGGACTGAAGCTTTCTTT. This gives the protein CASTPKTQGTEAFF. The full variable domain, its missing parts supplied by reference TRBV19 and TRBJ1-1, is DGGITQSPKYLFRKEGQNVTLSCEQNLNHDAMYWYRQDPGQGLRLIYYSQIVNDFQKGDIAEGYSVSREKKESFPLTVTSAQKNPTAFYLCASTPKTQGTEAFFGQGTRLTVV.

The V gene is TRBV6-5, the J gene TRBJ2-2; the D is unclear. V was shortened by 4 bases and J by 2 bases, with 11 bases between the two germline ends. Germline V gene data show CDR1 as MNHEY and CDR2 as SVGAGI. The CDR3 consists of 15 residues. CDR3 in DNA: TGTGCCAGCAGTTTGGCCGGGTCTAACACCGGGGAGCTGTTTTTT. It codes for CASSLAGSNTGELFF.

The V gene is TRBV5-1, the J gene TRBJ1-3, with 9 nucleotides matching TRBD1. V was clipped by 4 bases and J by 6 bases; unmatched bases: 5. Looked up from germline, CDR1 is SGHRS and CDR2 is YFSETQ. The CDR3 loop spans 14 amino acids. CDR3 protein: CASSPGDRVNTIYF. CDR3 sequence (DNA): TGCGCCAGCAGCCCGGGGGACAGGGTAAACACCATATATTTT.

V usage is TRBV7-6 and J usage is TRBJ2-1; 12 nucleotides line up with TRBD2. CDR1 SGHVS and CDR2 FNYEAQ come from the germline V gene. The CDR3 spans 16 residues. Losses at the gene ends were 5 bases for V and 5 bases for J; bases not matched to a gene: 7. The CDR3 spells CASSTSGGLGNNEQFF. The CDR3, as DNA: TGTGCCAGCAGCACTAGCGGGGGGTTGGGTAACAATGAGCAGTTCTTC.

V usage is TRBV19 and J usage is TRBJ1-1; 7 nucleotides align to TRBD1. V trimming: 3 bases; J trimming: 6 bases; junction bases outside the gene matches: 10. CDR3 length: 15 amino acids. Germline CDR1 and CDR2: LNHDA and SQIVND (reference sequence). In DNA form, the CDR3 reads TGTGCCAGTAGTATCTCGACAGGGTCAGTCTCTGAAGCTTTCTTT. It is translated as CASSISTGSVSEAFF.